This is a list of T cell receptor beta chains from one sample in a study of long-term antiretroviral therapy in people with HIV. Method: immunoSEQ multiplex PCR; TCRdb's copy keeps in-frame clones and lacks some. Altogether 15,000 to 20,000 clones are present, approximately 90% being singletons, with the ten largest covering around 12%. The sample here was unsorted PBMCs, taken 6.9 years after starting antiretroviral therapy. These receptors were collected from a man between 45 and 60 years old with HIV. The CDR3 runs from the conserved cysteine through the conserved F or W.

j_gene | v_gene | CDR3aa
TRBJ2-5 | TRBV11-2 | CASSPTSVQVVQETQYF
TRBJ2-2 | TRBV30 | CAWSLGPGELFF
TRBJ2-7 | TRBV10-3 | CAISESTSGTYEQYF
TRBJ2-1 | TRBV28 | CATGDANNEQFF
TRBJ2-5 | TRBV28 | CASSPQDNTETQYF
TRBJ2-1 | TRBV27 | CASSPSVNYNEQFF
TRBJ1-4 | TRBV6-1 | CASSDEALNRYATNEKLFF
TRBJ1-2 | TRBV28 | CASSPPPGQGNNYGYTF
TRBJ1-5 | TRBV4-2 | CASSQVIGRVNQPQHF
TRBJ2-1 | TRBV5-1 | CASSLTPSGTIEFF
TRBJ2-7 | TRBV7-2 | CASSFLSGISYEQYF
TRBJ1-5 | TRBV5-4 | CASSLGDQPQHF
TRBJ2-7 | TRBV28 | CASKENGDEQYF
TRBJ1-1 | TRBV30 | CACLLRDRDTEAFF
TRBJ1-3 | TRBV4-3 | CASSHQTGASGNTIYF
TRBJ2-7 | TRBV6-1 | CASSEGAGLYEQYF
TRBJ2-1 | TRBV7-6 | CASSLPRLGNEQFF
TRBJ2-3 | TRBV7-8 | CASRLLERGGLTDTQYF
TRBJ2-2 | TRBV11-1 | CASSLVAGGKTGELFF
TRBJ1-4 | TRBV7-2 | CASSLSRGAGTNEKLFF
TRBJ1-1 | TRBV5-1 | CASSLDLNTEAFF
TRBJ2-5 | TRBV2 | CASSLRVQALLDQETQYF
TRBJ2-3 | TRBV7-8 | CASSPRLAGGTDTQYF
TRBJ2-2 | TRBV11-2 | CASSLYRGNTGELFF
TRBJ1-1 | TRBV9 | CASSVGGGAGTEAFF
TRBJ2-1 | TRBV10-3 | CAIGLLGNEQFF
TRBJ1-1 | TRBV7-8 | CASSLLGGTEAFF
TRBJ1-2 | TRBV6-6 | CASSYSTGAGYTF
TRBJ2-4 | TRBV2 | CASSEGLAGVAKNIQYF
TRBJ1-5 | TRBV4-1 | CASSQVGFGQPQHF
TRBJ2-1 | TRBV27 | CASSFQREIGNEQFF
TRBJ2-3 | TRBV7-3 | CASSLTLAITDTQYF
TRBJ2-1 | TRBV29-1 | CSVEGSLGRGYNEQFF
TRBJ2-7 | TRBV9 | CASSPEMGEQYF
TRBJ2-2 | TRBV5-1 | CASSLPGELFF
TRBJ2-2 | TRBV10-2 | CASSVDGNTGELFF
TRBJ2-7 | TRBV30 | CAWTSYREQYF